This record concerns one T cell receptor beta chain sequence. This sample is drawn from a study of shared clonotypes between healthy human individuals. Here immunoSEQ multiplex PCR was the method, and the copy in TCRdb shows in-frame clones only, minus some. The sample has about 1.1 million clones; approximately 77% are singletons. Specimen: memory CD4+ T cells from PBMCs. Stated subset: CD45RA-negative fraction. This TCR was recovered from a man aged 18 to 29 in good health. Some clones in this sample may be carry-over from other donors' samples.

Written as DNA, the CDR3 is TGTGCCAGCAGCTTAGTACGCAACACTGAAGCTTTCTTT. Amino acid sequence: CASSLVRNTEAFF. This chain links TRBV7-3 with TRBJ1-1; unclear D gene. Between the trimmed V and J ends, which lost 2 bases and 2 bases, there was a span of 6 bases. Germline loops: CDR1 SGHTA, CDR2 FQGTGA. This CDR3 has 13 amino acids. Variable domain in full (rest from reference TRBV7-3 and TRBJ1-1): GAGVSQTPSNKVTEKGKYVELRCDPISGHTALYWYRQSLGQGPEFLIYFQGTGAADDSGLPNDRFFAVRPEGSVSTLKIQRTERGDSAVYLCASSLVRNTEAFFGQGTRLTVV.